This T cell receptor beta chain came from a study of T cell responses to AZD1222 COVID-19 vaccine. Profiled with immunoSEQ multiplex PCR; TCRdb holds only in-frame clones, not every one. The table lists 130,000 to 150,000 clones, nearly 90% of them singletons. Turning to this clone: Its antigen remains unidentified.

The germline V gene encodes CDR1 MNHNS and CDR2 SASEGT. This CDR3 has 15 amino acids. Trimming left V 2 bases short and J 4 bases short, with 14 bases between. Study-wide results and caveats: Spike as a whole was targeted by vaccine-associated CD4 TCRs, dominant at 160-218 and 743-854. Two doses of AZD1222 preceded a rise in Spike-specific TCR breadth and depth. Regions left unmutated in variants are reportedly the target of nearly half of spike-specific TCRs. White British donors predominated, females outnumbered males, and clonal diversity was possibly underestimated.

This clonotype originated in an adult who received the MenACWY meningococcal vaccine as a control. This chain joins TRBV6-1 and TRBJ1-1; tentative D call: TRBD1 (6 bases). Sequencing used peripheral blood, obtained 28 days after the second dose of the MenACWY control vaccine. CDR3 bases: TGTGCCAGCAGTGAATCGCCGGGGGCGGGCACTGAAGCTTTCTTT. Residues: CASSESPGAGTEAFF.